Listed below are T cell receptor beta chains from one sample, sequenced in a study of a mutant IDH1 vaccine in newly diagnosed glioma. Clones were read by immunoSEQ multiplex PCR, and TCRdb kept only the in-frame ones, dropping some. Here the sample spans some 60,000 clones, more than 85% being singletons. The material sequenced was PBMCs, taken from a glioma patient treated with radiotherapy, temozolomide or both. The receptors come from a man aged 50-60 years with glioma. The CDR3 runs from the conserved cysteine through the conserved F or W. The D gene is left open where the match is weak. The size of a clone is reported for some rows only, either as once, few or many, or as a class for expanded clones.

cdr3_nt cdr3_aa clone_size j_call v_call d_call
TGTGCCAGCAGCTACCCGGGAGGGGGGAACACTGAAGCTTTCTTT CASSYPGGGNTEAFF . TRBJ1-1 TRBV7-8 .
TGTGCCAGCAGCTTGGTGAGCGACACTGAAGCTTTCTTT CASSLVSDTEAFF . TRBJ1-1 TRBV7-8 .
TGTGCCAGCAGCTTAGAACGATCCGAGCAGTACTTC CASSLERSEQYF . TRBJ2-7 TRBV7-2 .
TGTGCCAGAAGCTTATGGGGACAGGGTGTCGGGGAGCTGTTTTTT CARSLWGQGVGELFF . TRBJ2-2 TRBV7-5 .
TGCAGCGTTCCCGGACAGGAAGGGGGCTACACCTTC CSVPGQEGGYTF . TRBJ1-2 TRBV29-1 TRBD1
TGTGCCAGCGGCTGGACAGGTACAGATACGCAGTATTTT CASGWTGTDTQYF . TRBJ2-3 TRBV7-2 TRBD1
TGTGCCAGCAGTGGAGGTGACAGGGGCAGATACAATGAGCAGTTCTTC CASSGGDRGRYNEQFF . TRBJ2-1 TRBV6-1 TRBD1
TGTGCCAGCAGCGTATCCTACGAGCAGTACTTC CASSVSYEQYF . TRBJ2-7 TRBV7-9 .
TGTGCCAGCAGCTTACGGACAGGGCGGACTTCACCCCTCCACTTT CASSLRTGRTSPLHF . TRBJ1-6 TRBV5-4 TRBD1
TGTGCCAGTAAAGACTTCAGAGAAGGTGAAAAACTGTTTTTT CASKDFREGEKLFF . TRBJ1-4 TRBV19 .
TGTGCCAGCAGTGAAGCTACGGTGAATCAGCCCCAGCATTTT CASSEATVNQPQHF . TRBJ1-5 TRBV6-1 .
TGTGCCAGCAGCTCGACAGGGGACGACTGGGGCTACACCTTC CASSSTGDDWGYTF . TRBJ1-2 TRBV7-9 TRBD1
TGTGCCTGGAGTCGTGGCCTTGCTAATGAAAAACTGTTTTTT CAWSRGLANEKLFF . TRBJ1-4 TRBV30 .
TGCGCCAGCACAAAAGGGAGGAACACTGAAGCTTTCTTT CASTKGRNTEAFF . TRBJ1-1 TRBV5-1 .
TGTGCCAGTAGTATAGATCGTAACTATGGCTACACCTTC CASSIDRNYGYTF . TRBJ1-2 TRBV19 .
TGCAGCGTTTACGGGGGGACTAGCGGGAGTGTCGCCGGGGAGCTGTTTTTT CSVYGGTSGSVAGELFF . TRBJ2-2 TRBV29-1 TRBD2
TGTGCCAGCAGCGTAGCGACCGGACAGGGTTACGAGCAGTACTTC CASSVATGQGYEQYF . TRBJ2-7 TRBV9 TRBD1
TGTGCCAGCAGCTTAGAGGGATTCGTTACCGGGGAGCTGTTTTTT CASSLEGFVTGELFF . TRBJ2-2 TRBV11-2 .
TGCGCCAGCAGGAACGTCCCAGGGGCGGTAAGGGGCGACGAGCAGTACTTC CASRNVPGAVRGDEQYF . TRBJ2-7 TRBV5-1 .
TGTGCCAGCAGTGAATTGCGACAGGAAAATTCACCCCTCCACTTT CASSELRQENSPLHF . TRBJ1-6 TRBV6-1 .
TGTGCCAGTAGTGCGAGACAGGCCCAGCCGCGTAATTCACCCCTCCACTTT CASSARQAQPRNSPLHF . TRBJ1-6 TRBV19 .
TGTGCCAGCAGCCCAGGGAAAGAGCAGTACTTC CASSPGKEQYF . TRBJ2-7 TRBV6-6 .
TGTGCCAGCAGCCGCACAGATACGCAGTATTTT CASSRTDTQYF . TRBJ2-3 TRBV5-6 .
TGTGCCAGCAGACCCGGGACAGGGAATCAGCCCCAGCATTTT CASRPGTGNQPQHF . TRBJ1-5 TRBV7-2 TRBD1
TGTGCCAGCAGCGTAGGGCGGAATGAAAAACTGTTTTTT CASSVGRNEKLFF few TRBJ1-4 TRBV9 .
TGCGCCAGCAGCCAGCACGGAGAGGGGGGGGAGCAGTTCTTC CASSQHGEGGEQFF . TRBJ2-1 TRBV4-3 .
TGTGCCAGCAGTCCCCGGGTAGCGGGGTCCACAGATACGCAGTATTTT CASSPRVAGSTDTQYF once TRBJ2-3 TRBV25-1 TRBD2
TGTGCCAGCAGTTTGGGGGGGAGCACTGAAGCTTTCTTT CASSLGGSTEAFF once TRBJ1-1 TRBV27 .
TGTGCCAGCAGTAAGATACAGGGGGGCTATGGCTACACCTTC CASSKIQGGYGYTF . TRBJ1-2 TRBV6-1 TRBD1
TGTGCCAGCAGGCGGGACAGCTCTGGAAACACCATATATTTT CASRRDSSGNTIYF . TRBJ1-3 TRBV6-5 TRBD1
TGCGCCAGCAGCTGGGGGGGTGCAGGCACAGATACGCAGTATTTT CASSWGGAGTDTQYF . TRBJ2-3 TRBV5-1 TRBD2
TGTGCCAGCAGCTTAGCGCTTTCCAGCTTGGGGGCCGGGGAGCTGTTTTTT CASSLALSSLGAGELFF . TRBJ2-2 TRBV7-8 .
TGTGCCAGCAGCTTGACGGGGGCCAGGGTCGAGCAGTACTTC CASSLTGARVEQYF . TRBJ2-7 TRBV5-6 .
TGTGCCAGCAGCACCAGGGACAGGCCTCGCTATGGCTACACCTTC CASSTRDRPRYGYTF . TRBJ1-2 TRBV9 TRBD1
TGTGCCAGCAGCTTGGACGAGGCTGTCACAGATACGCAGTATTTT CASSLDEAVTDTQYF . TRBJ2-3 TRBV5-4 .
TGTGCCAGCAGTTTCTTCGGGGGGCGTTTGGACACTGAAGCTTTCTTT CASSFFGGRLDTEAFF . TRBJ1-1 TRBV27 .
TGTGCCAGCCAAACCAGACAGGGAGTGGAGACCCAGTACTTC CASQTRQGVETQYF . TRBJ2-5 TRBV6-6 TRBD1